These T cell receptor beta chains were read from a single sample in a study of T cell responses to AZD1222 COVID-19 vaccine. TCRdb keeps only in-frame clones here, not all; method: immunoSEQ multiplex PCR. This sample has 150,000 or so clones, with about 92% found just once. The sample here was peripheral blood, taken 28 days after the second AZD1222 dose. All receptors come from an adult who received the AZD1222 COVID-19 vaccine. CDR3s include the opening cysteine and the closing phenylalanine or tryptophan. A D gene is named only where the DNA matches it firmly. Only some rows state a clone size, as once, few, many or a class for expanded clones.

TGTGCCAGCAGCCGTGCTAGCGGGAGTGTCCACAGCTCCTACAATGAGCAGTTCTTC CASSRASGSVHSSYNEQFF NA TRBJ2-1 TRBD2 TRBV7-6
TGCGCCAGCAGCCAAGAGGCGGAAATACTTAGCTATGGCTACACCTTC CASSQEAEILSYGYTF NA TRBJ1-2 NA TRBV4-1
TGTGCGCCGAAGAGGAGGGAAACTGAAGCTTTCTTT CAPKRRETEAFF NA TRBJ1-1 NA TRBV2
TGTGCCAGCAGGGGGACAGACTATGGCTACACCTTC CASRGTDYGYTF NA TRBJ1-2 TRBD1 TRBV27
TGTGCCAGCAGTTCATCCTCACATAACTATGGCTACACCTTC CASSSSSHNYGYTF NA TRBJ1-2 NA TRBV27
TGTGCCAGCAGTTCCGGGGCTAACTATGGCTACACCTTC CASSSGANYGYTF few TRBJ1-2 NA TRBV27
TGTGCCAGCAGCTTGGGCTCAGGAGGGGTTCAAGAGACCCAGTACTTC CASSLGSGGVQETQYF NA TRBJ2-5 NA TRBV5-5
TGTGCCAGCACCAATGGTGGCAATCAGCCCCAGCATTTT CASTNGGNQPQHF NA TRBJ1-5 NA TRBV12-3/TRBV12-4
TGCAGCGCCCAGAGTGGGACTAGCGAGTACAATGAGCAGTTCTTC CSAQSGTSEYNEQFF NA TRBJ2-1 TRBD2 TRBV29-1
TGTGCCAGCAGTTACTCGGCTAGCGGGGATACGCAGTATTTT CASSYSASGDTQYF NA TRBJ2-3 TRBD2 TRBV6-2/TRBV6-3
TGCGCCAGCAGCTTGCAGGGACAGGGGGAAGAGACCCAGTACTTC CASSLQGQGEETQYF NA TRBJ2-5 TRBD1 TRBV5-1
TGTGCCAGCAGTTTAGGGGATAGGACTTTAGGCTACACCTTC CASSLGDRTLGYTF few TRBJ1-2 NA TRBV28
TGTGCCAGCAGCTTGGGCAGACAGGGTAGCTATGGCTACACCTTC CASSLGRQGSYGYTF NA TRBJ1-2 TRBD1 TRBV7-8
TGTGCCAGCAGCTTGGGGTTCCTGGGAGAGACCCAGTACTTC CASSLGFLGETQYF NA TRBJ2-5 NA TRBV7-9
TGTGCCAGCAGTGACCAGACCCCCTACTATCAGCCCCAGCATTTT CASSDQTPYYQPQHF NA TRBJ1-5 NA TRBV2
TGTGCCAGCAGCCAAGATTGGGGCACTCCCACAGATACGCAGTATTTT CASSQDWGTPTDTQYF NA TRBJ2-3 NA TRBV3-1/TRBV3-2